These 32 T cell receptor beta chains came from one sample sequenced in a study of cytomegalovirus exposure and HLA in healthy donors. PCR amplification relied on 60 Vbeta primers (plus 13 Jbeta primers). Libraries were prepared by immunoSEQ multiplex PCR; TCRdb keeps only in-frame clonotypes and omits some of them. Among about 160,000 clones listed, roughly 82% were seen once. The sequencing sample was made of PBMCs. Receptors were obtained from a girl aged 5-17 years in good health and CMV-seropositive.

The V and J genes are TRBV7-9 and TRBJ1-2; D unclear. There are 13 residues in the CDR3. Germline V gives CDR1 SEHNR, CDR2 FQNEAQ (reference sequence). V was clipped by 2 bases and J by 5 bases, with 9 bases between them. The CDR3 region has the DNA TGTGCCAGCAGCTTAAGGAGCGGTTATGGCTACACCTTC. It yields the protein CASSLRSGYGYTF.

The chain's CDR3 is CSVGQGNNEQFF. CDR3 DNA: TGCAGCGTTGGACAGGGGAACAATGAGCAGTTCTTC. The chain couples TRBV29-1 to TRBJ2-1; TRBD1 matches 8 bases. The CDR3 runs 12 residues. With V trimmed by 4 bases and J by 5 bases, 1 base remained unmatched. Germline V CDR1 and CDR2: SQVTM, ANQGSEA.

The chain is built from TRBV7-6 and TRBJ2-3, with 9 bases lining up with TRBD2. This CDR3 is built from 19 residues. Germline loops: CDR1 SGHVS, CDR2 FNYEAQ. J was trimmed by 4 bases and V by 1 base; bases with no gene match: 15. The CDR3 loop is CASSLDIGWRGGRPDTQYF. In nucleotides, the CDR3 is TGTGCCAGCAGCTTAGACATAGGGTGGCGGGGGGGCCGTCCAGATACGCAGTATTTT.

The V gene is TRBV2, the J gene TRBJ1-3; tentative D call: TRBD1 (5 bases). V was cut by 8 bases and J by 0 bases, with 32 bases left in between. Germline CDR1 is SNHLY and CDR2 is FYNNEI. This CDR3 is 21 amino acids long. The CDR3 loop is CASAGDSDTLKFQFSGNTIYF. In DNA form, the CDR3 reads TGTGCCAGCGCCGGCGACAGTGATACCCTTAAGTTCCAGTTCTCTGGAAACACCATATATTTT.

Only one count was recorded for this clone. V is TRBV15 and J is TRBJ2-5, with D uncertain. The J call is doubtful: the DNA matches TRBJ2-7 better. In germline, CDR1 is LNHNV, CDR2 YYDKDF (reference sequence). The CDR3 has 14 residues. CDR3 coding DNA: TGTGCCACCAGCAGAGTAGGAGTAACCTACGAGCAGTACTTC. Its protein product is CATSRVGVTYEQYF.

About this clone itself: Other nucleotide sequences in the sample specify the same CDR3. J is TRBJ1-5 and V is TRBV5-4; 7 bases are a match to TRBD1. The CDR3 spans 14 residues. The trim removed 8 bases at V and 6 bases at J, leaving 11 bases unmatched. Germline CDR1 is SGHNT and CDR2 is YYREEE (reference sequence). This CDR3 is CASQIQGSGQPQHF. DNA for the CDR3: TGTGCCAGTCAAATACAGGGGTCCGGTCAGCCCCAGCATTTT.

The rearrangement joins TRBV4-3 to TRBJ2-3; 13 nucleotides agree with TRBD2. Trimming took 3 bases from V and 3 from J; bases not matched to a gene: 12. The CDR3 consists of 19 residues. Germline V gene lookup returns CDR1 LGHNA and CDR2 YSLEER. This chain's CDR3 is CASSQGAQRTSGGTDTQYF. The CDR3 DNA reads TGCGCCAGCAGCCAGGGAGCCCAGCGGACTAGCGGGGGAACAGATACGCAGTATTTT.

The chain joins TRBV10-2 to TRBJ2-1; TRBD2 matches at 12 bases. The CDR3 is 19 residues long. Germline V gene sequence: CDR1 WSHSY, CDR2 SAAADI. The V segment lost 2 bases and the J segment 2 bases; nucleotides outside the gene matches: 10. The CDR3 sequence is CASSELRASGRAAYNEQFF. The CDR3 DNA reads TGCGCCAGCAGTGAGCTGAGGGCTAGCGGGAGGGCCGCCTACAATGAGCAGTTCTTC.

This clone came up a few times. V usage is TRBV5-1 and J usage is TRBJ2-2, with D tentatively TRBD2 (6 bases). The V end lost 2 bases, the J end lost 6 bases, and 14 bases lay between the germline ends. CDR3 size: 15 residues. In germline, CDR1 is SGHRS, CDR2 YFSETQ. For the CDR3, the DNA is TGCGCCAGCAGCTTAACGACTAGGAGTGCCGGGGAGCTGTTTTTT. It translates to CASSLTTRSAGELFF.

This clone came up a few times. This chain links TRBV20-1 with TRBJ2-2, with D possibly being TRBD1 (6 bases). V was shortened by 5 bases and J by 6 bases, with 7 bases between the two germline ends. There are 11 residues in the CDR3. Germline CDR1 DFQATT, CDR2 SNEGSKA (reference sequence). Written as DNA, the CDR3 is TGCAGTGCTTACAGGGCCGGGGAGCTGTTTTTT. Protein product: CSAYRAGELFF.

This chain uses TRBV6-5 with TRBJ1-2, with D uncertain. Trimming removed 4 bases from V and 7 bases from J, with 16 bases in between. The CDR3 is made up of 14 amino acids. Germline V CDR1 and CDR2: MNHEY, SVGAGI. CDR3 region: CASSFVRRDGGYTF. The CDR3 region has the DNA TGTGCCAGCAGTTTTGTTAGGAGAGACGGTGGCTACACCTTC.

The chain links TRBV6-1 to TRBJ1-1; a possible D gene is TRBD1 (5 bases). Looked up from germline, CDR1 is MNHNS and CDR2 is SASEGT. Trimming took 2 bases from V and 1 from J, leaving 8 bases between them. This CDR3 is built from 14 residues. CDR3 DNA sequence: TGTGCCAGCAGTGAATACCAGGGGAACACTGAAGCTTTCTTT. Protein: CASSEYQGNTEAFF.

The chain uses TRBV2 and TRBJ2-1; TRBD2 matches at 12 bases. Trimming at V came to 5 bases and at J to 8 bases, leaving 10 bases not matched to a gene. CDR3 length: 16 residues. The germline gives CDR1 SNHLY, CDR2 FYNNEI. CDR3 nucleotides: TGTGCCAGCAGTCCCTTGACTAGCGGGAGACGGGATGAGCAGTTCTTC. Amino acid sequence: CASSPLTSGRRDEQFF.

Here the CDR3 DNA reads TGTGCCAGCAGTAATCCGGGGGGAGGGACAGATACGCAGTATTTT. Translating it yields CASSNPGGGTDTQYF. J is TRBJ2-3 and V is TRBV28; 7 bases map to TRBD2. With 5 bases clipped from V and 3 bases from J, the junction kept 8 bases outside the gene matches. Germline V lookup: CDR1 MDHEN, CDR2 SYDVKM. The CDR3 is 15 residues long.

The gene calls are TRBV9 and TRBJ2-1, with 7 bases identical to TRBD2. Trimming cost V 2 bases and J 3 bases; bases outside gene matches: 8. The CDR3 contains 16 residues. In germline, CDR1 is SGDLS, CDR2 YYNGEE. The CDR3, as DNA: TGTGCCAGCAGCGTTAGACTAGCCGAGCGCTACAATGAGCAGTTCTTC. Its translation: CASSVRLAERYNEQFF.

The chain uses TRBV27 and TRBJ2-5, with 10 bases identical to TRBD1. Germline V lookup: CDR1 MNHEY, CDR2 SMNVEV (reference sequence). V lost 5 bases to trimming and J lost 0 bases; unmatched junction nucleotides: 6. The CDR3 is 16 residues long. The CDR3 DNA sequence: TGTGCCAGCAGTCCGGGACAGGGGACGTACCAAGAGACCCAGTACTTC. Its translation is CASSPGQGTYQETQYF.

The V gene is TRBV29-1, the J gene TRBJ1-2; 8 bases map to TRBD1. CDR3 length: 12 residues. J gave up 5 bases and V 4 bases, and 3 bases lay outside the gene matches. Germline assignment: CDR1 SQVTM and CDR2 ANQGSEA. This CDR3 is CSVAGTGYGYTF. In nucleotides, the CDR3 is TGCAGCGTTGCCGGGACAGGATATGGCTACACCTTC.

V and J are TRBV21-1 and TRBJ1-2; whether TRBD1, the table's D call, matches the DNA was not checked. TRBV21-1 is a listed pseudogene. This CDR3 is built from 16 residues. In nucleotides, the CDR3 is TGTGCCAGCAGCAAATCTCGACAATGCCATAACTATGGCTACACCTTC. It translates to CASSKSRQCHNYGYTF.

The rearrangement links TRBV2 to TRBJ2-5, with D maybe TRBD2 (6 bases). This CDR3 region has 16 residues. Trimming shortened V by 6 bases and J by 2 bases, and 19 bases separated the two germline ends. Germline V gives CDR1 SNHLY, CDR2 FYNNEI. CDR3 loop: CASSASPVADQETQYF. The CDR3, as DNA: TGTGCCAGCAGCGCCTCGCCCGTAGCGGATCAAGAGACCCAGTACTTC.

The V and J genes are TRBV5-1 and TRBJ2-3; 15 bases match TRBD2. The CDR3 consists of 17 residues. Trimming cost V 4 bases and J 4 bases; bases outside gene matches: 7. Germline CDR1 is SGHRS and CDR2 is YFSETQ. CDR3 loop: CASSPGLAGGLPDTQYF. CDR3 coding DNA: TGCGCCAGCAGCCCGGGACTAGCGGGAGGTCTGCCAGATACGCAGTATTTT.

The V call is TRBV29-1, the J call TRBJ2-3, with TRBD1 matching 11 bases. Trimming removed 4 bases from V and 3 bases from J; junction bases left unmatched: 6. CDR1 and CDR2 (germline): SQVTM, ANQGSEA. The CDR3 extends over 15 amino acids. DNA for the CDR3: TGCAGCGTTGCGGGGACAGGGGGGGGGACAGATACGCAGTATTTT. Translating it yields CSVAGTGGGTDTQYF.

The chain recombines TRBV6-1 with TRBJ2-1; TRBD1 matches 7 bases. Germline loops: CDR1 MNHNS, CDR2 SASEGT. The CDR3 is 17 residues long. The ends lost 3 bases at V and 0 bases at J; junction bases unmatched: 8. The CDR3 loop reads CASSDDRAPVSYNEQFF. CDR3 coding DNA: TGTGCCAGCAGTGACGACAGGGCCCCGGTCTCCTACAATGAGCAGTTCTTC.

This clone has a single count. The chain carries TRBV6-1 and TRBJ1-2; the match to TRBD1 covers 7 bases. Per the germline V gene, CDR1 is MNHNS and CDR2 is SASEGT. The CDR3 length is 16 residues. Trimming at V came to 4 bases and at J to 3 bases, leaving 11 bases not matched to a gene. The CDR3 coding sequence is TGTGCCAGCAGTGGCTGGACAGGCAATAGTGACTATGGCTACACCTTC. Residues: CASSGWTGNSDYGYTF.

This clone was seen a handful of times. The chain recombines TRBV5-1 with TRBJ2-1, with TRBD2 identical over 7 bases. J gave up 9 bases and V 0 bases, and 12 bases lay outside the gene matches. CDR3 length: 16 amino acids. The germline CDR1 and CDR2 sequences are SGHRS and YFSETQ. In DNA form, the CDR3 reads TGCGCCAGCAGCTTGGTGGTCGGGGGAGGGCCGGTTGAGCAGTTCTTC. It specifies CASSLVVGGGPVEQFF.

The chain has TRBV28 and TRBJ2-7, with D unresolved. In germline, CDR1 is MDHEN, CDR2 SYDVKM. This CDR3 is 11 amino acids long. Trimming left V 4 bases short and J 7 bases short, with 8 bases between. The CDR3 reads CASSSSEEQYF. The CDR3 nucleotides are TGTGCCAGCAGTTCGTCCGAGGAGCAGTACTTC.

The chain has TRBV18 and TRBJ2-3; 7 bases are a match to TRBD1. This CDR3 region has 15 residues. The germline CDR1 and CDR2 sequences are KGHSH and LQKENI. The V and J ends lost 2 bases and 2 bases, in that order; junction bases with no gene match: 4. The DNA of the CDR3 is TGTGCCAGCTCACCAAACAGGGGCCTCACAGATACGCAGTATTTT. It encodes CASSPNRGLTDTQYF.

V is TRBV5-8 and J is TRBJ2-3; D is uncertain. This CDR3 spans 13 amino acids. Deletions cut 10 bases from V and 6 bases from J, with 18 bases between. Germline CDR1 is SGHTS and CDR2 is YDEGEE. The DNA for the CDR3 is TGTGCCGGTTACTCCGTGTGGTCGGATACGCAGTATTTT. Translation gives CAGYSVWSDTQYF.

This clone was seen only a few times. The DNA for the CDR3 is TGTGCCAGCAGCTTAGCGGTACGGACAGCAGTATACGAGCAGTACTTC. Translation gives CASSLAVRTAVYEQYF. The rearrangement joins TRBV7-9 to TRBJ2-7; TRBD1 might be the D (6 bases). V was clipped by 0 bases and J by 4 bases, with 16 bases between them. The CDR3 covers 16 residues. Germline loops: CDR1 SEHNR, CDR2 FQNEAQ (reference sequence).

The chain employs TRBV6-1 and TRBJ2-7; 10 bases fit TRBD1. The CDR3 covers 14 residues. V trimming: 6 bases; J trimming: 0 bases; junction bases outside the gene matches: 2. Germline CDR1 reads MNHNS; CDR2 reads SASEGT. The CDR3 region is CASSRTGGSYEQYF. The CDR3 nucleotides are TGTGCCAGCAGCCGGACAGGGGGCTCCTACGAGCAGTACTTC.

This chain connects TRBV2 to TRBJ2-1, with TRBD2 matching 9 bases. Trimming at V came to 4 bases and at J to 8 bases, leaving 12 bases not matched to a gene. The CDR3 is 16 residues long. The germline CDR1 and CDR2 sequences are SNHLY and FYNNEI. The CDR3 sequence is CASSVLAGGVRYEQFF. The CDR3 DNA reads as TGTGCCAGCAGTGTACTAGCGGGTGGAGTTCGGTATGAGCAGTTCTTC.

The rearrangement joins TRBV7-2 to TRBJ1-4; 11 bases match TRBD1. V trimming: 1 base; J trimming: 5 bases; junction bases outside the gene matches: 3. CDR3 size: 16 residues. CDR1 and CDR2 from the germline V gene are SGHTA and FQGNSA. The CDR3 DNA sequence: TGTGCCAGCAGCTTAGGGGGACAGGGGGGGAATGAAAAACTGTTTTTT. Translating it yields CASSLGGQGGNEKLFF.

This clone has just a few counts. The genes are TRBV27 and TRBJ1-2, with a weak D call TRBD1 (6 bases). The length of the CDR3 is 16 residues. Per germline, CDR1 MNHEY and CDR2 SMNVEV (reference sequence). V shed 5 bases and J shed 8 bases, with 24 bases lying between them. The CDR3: CASSPRQDRGLGGYTF. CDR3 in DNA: TGTGCCAGCAGTCCAAGACAGGATAGGGGTTTGGGAGGCTACACCTTC.